This record looks at one TCR beta chain sequence and its context. This entry belongs to a study of blood T cell repertoires in COVID-19. At the level of the study: Acute and convalescent COVID-19 specimens originated in the United States, Italy and Spain. From T cells, B-cell-depleted T cells, or PBMCs came the material, which was cDNA or gDNA.

Per the original methods: Nucleated cell counts were estimated from reference gene primer amplification. The repertoire was sequenced with immunoSEQ multiplex PCR; TCRdb's copy has only in-frame clones and lacks some. V and J calls plus clone size are reproduced from that table; the DNA served to infer D and trimming. The table has 50,000 to 75,000 clones, 70% to 85% seen once. The germline V gene has CDR1 MNHEY and CDR2 SMNVEV (reference sequence). Trimming cost V 6 bases and J 4 bases, with 10 bases left between them. CDR3 length: 14 amino acids. The TCR originated in a woman aged 80 or over with active or convalescent COVID-19. Sequenced sample: peripheral blood. This rearrangement joins TRBV27 to TRBJ1-6; D gene uncertain. For the CDR3, the DNA is TGTGCCAGCAGCGGAGGACTATATAATTCACCCCTCCACTTT. Its translation is CASSGGLYNSPLHF.